This TCR beta chain was captured by sequencing in a study of technical replicates of blood from a handful of donors (dated by TCRdb to 2016 to 2017). This clone was counted once. Its binding antigen is unknown. Within one base of it there is no much larger clone, and no base qualities were kept. From the cysteine up to the phenylalanine, the CDR3 has a length of 16 residues. Only the CDR3 portion is preserved as DNA: 48 bases, with reading frame beginning at the first base. Reading the germline V gene (reference sequence) gives CDR1 MNHNY and CDR2 SVGAGI. Trimming leaves V shorter by 9 bases and J shorter by 9 bases, with the junction holding 18 bases beyond the gene matches. The library was obtained by the immunoSEQ multiplex PCR assay. TCRdb's version of the immuneACCESS table is confined to in-frame rearrangements and falls short of the full clone set. An unresolved V gene accounts for under half of the shortfall where checked; the remainder is of unknown origin. For this sample there are roughly 81,000 clones; approximately 86% appear just once. In total, the top ten clones hold under 5.5% of the sample.

The source is a human donor in good health. Some clones in this sample may be carry-over from other donors' samples. The sequenced material came from PBMCs. The sequence is built from TRBV6-6 and TRBJ1-5, with 9 middle bases fitting TRBD1. The DNA sequence follows: TGTGCCAGTAGAATCGGGACAGGGCCTTTAATTCTGCCCCAGCATTTT. Translated, it gives CASRIGTGPLILPQHF.